The clone carrying this T cell receptor (beta chain) was seen a handful of times. This sample is part of a study of OX40 agonist ivuxolimab in advanced cancers. Looking at the study overall: Enrolled patients in dose escalation had cancers that were hepatocellular carcinoma, melanoma, renal cell or head and neck cancer.

Clones were read by immunoSEQ multiplex PCR, and TCRdb kept only the in-frame ones, dropping some. Among around 97,000 clones listed, 80% to 90% were seen once. This specimen consisted of CD4+ or CD8+ T cells sorted from blood, obtained in a trial of the OX40 agonist ivuxolimab. The clonotype was recovered from an adult with an advanced solid tumor such as melanoma, head and neck, liver or kidney cancer.

The CDR3 here is CASSGGNTGELFF. The CDR3 DNA is TGTGCCAGCTCAGGAGGGAACACCGGGGAGCTGTTTTTT. This sequence joins TRBV18 and TRBJ2-2; TRBD2 is a possible D gene (5 bases). Germline V gene data show CDR1 as KGHSH and CDR2 as LQKENI. The V gene lost 5 bases and the J gene lost 1 base, with 5 bases spanning the gap. This CDR3 has 13 amino acids.